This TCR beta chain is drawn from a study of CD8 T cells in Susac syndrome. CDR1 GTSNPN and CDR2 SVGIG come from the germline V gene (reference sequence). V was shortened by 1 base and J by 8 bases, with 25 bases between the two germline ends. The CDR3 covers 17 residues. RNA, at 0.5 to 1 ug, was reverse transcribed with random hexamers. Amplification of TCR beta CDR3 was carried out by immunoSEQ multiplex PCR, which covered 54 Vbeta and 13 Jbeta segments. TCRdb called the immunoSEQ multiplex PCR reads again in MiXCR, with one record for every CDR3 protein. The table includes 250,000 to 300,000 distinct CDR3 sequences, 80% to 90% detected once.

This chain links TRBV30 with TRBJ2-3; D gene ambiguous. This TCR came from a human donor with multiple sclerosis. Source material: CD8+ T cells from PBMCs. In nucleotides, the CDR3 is TGTGCCTGGAGTGCGACCGGGCCCAGAGGCCTCACGGGTACGCAGTATTTT. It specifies CAWSATGPRGLTGTQYF.